This T cell receptor (beta chain) was captured in a study of blood T cell repertoires in COVID-19. V was shortened by 5 bases and J by 5 bases, with 9 bases between the two germline ends. The V gene's germline CDR1 is SNHLY and CDR2 FYNNEI. The CDR3 runs to 12 residues. On this clone: The identical CDR3 is also encoded by other nucleotide sequences in the sample.

Methods used by the authors: Counts of nucleated cells, estimated from reference gene primer amplification, were obtained. TCRdb keeps only in-frame clones here, not all; method: immunoSEQ multiplex PCR. The DNA was the basis for D and trimming; V, J and clone size are from that table. The sample contains fewer than 500,000 clones, about nine tenths of which appear only once. Participants' own reports of clinical history determined their cohort assignment. All recovered Cohort 3 donors got two negative PCRs, got clearance, or saw symptom resolution. The sequence derives from a woman younger than 30 who had recovered from COVID-19. The sample comprised PBMCs or T cells enriched from blood (not recorded which). The V call is TRBV2, the J call TRBJ1-2; TRBD1 is a possible D gene (5 bases). As DNA, the CDR3 is TGTGCCAGCAGTTCCCAGGGATATGGCTACACCTTC. Translating gives CASSSQGYGYTF.